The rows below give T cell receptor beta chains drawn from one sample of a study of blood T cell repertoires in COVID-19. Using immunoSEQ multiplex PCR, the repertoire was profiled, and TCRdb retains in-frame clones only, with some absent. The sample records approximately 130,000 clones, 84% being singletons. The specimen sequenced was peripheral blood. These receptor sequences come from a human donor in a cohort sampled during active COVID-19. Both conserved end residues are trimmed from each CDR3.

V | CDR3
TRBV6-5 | ASTPLGGVRYEQY
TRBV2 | ASSVGQSYEQY
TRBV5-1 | ASSRGQPAGNTIY
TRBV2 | ASSDNSYEQY
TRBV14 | ASSQGQYNSPLH
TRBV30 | ASQQGIKNSPLH
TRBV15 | ATSRDRGQIYGYT
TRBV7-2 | ASSKPGQASNTEAF
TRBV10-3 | AISESAATITDTQY
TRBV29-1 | SVEAGGPGEQY
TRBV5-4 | ASSLVRASGGNEQF
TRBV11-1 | ASSLLVTANPLEQY
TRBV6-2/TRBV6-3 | ASSTGLAGPISTDTQY
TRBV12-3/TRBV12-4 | ASSLNGGGKLF
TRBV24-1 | ATSDRETSGGRDTQY
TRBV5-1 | ASSSISTGGEQY
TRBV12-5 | ASGSGTENEKLF
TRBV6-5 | ASTLTTSPDTQY
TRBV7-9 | ASSFTGRYGYT
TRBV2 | ASMGTISSGANVLT
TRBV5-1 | ASSPTHGSGNTIY
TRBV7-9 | ASSSTVPSGNTIY
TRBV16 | ASSRSGGRSYEQY
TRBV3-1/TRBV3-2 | ASSQDTAHAF
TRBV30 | AWFKGGGGRNTEAF
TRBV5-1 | ASSTGGTGDEKLF
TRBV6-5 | ASTGQGVDYGYT
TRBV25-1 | ASGRGRGGYT
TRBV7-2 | ASSIEFYSNQPQH
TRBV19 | ASSIRSGGISYNEQF
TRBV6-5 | ASSRSSGYTGELF
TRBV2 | ASSDYGVLDIQY
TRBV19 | ASSINWETEAF
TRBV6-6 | ASSPDRGYGYT
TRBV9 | ASSVAVSGGGGETQY
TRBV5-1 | ASSFNPGQDGYT
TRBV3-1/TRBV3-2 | ASSRQAGVETGELF
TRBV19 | ASGTGYGYT
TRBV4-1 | ASSQSTGRRSLYEQY
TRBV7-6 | ASSPSGGAGDYGYT
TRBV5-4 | ASSLAPGLEQY
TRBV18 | ASSAGQGPSNQPQH
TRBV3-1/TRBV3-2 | ASSQDGQDRVEKLF
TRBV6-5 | ASSFTQTSGNTIY